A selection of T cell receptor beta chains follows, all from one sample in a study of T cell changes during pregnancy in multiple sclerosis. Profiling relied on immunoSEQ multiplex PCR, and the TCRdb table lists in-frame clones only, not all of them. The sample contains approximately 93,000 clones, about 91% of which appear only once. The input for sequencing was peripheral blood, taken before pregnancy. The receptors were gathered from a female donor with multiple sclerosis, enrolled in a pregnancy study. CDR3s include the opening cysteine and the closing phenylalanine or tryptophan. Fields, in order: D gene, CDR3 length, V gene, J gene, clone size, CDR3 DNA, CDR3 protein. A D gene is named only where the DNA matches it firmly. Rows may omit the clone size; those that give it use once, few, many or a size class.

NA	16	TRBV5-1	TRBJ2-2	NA	TGCGCCAGCAGCTTGGAGGCAGGGTTTAACACCGGGGAGCTGTTTTTT	CASSLEAGFNTGELFF
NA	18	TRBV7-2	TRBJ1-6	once	TGTGCCAGCAGCTTTGGTGGGGCAGGGGCCTCCTATAATTCACCCCTCCACTTT	CASSFGGAGASYNSPLHF
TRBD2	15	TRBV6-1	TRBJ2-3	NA	TGTGCCAGCAGTGAATGGGGCGGGAGTGGAGATACGCAGTATTTT	CASSEWGGSGDTQYF
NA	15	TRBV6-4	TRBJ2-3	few	TGTGCCAGCAGTTCCTTGGCGGGACGTACAGATACGCAGTATTTT	CASSSLAGRTDTQYF
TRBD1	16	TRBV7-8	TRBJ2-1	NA	TGTGCCAGCAGCGGGCCGGGACAGGGAATGTACAATGAGCAGTTCTTC	CASSGPGQGMYNEQFF
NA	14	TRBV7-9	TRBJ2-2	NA	TGTGCCAGCAGCTTAAAGTTAGGGGCCGGGGAGCTGTTTTTT	CASSLKLGAGELFF
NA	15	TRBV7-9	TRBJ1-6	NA	TGTGCCAGCAGCTCAGGGTTGGGCTATAATTCACCCCTCCACTTT	CASSSGLGYNSPLHF
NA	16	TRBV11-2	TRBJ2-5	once	TGTGCCAGCAGCTTAGGGGGGACAAAGGGGTCGGAGACCCAGTACTTC	CASSLGGTKGSETQYF
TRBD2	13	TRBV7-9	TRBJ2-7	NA	TGTGTCGGGACCGGGACTAGCGGTTACGAGCAGTACTTC	CVGTGTSGYEQYF
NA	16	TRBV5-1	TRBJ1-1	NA	TGCGCCAGCAGCTTGGGCTCAGGGAAACTGAACACTGAAGCTTTCTTT	CASSLGSGKLNTEAFF
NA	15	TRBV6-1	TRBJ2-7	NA	TGTGCCAGCAGACCTACAGGGTACTCTCTAGACGAGCAGTACTTC	CASRPTGYSLDEQYF
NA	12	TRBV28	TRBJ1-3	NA	TGTGGGGGGGGGAAGGCTGGAAACACCATATATTTT	CGGGKAGNTIYF
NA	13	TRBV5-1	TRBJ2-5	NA	TGCGCCAGCAGCTTGGCCCTGCAAGAGACCCAGTACTTC	CASSLALQETQYF
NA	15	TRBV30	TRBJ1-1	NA	TGTGCCTGGAGTCCCCCGGGGAGAGTGAACACTGAAGCTTTCTTT	CAWSPPGRVNTEAFF
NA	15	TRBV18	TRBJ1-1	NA	TGTGCCAGCTCACCACCGGACAGCCTCTACACTGAAGCTTTCTTT	CASSPPDSLYTEAFF
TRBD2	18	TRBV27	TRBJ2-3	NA	TGTGCCAGCAGACTGGGACTAGCGGGAGGGCCCGGCACAGATACGCAGTATTTT	CASRLGLAGGPGTDTQYF
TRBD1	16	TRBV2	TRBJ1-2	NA	TGTGCCAGCAGTTACTGGACAGGGTGGGCTAACTATGGCTACACCTTC	CASSYWTGWANYGYTF
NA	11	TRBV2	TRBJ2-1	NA	TGTGCCAGCAGGGGGGGGCTTGAGCAGTTCTTC	CASRGGLEQFF
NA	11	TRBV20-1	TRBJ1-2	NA	TGCAGTGCTCCCCAGAACTATGGCTACACCTTC	CSAPQNYGYTF
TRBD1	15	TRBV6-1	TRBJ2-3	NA	TGTGCCAGCAGACTTTTGACAGGGGGCGCGGATACGCAGTATTTT	CASRLLTGGADTQYF
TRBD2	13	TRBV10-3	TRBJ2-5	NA	TGTGCCATCAGCAGGACTAGACAAGAGACCCAGTACTTC	CAISRTRQETQYF
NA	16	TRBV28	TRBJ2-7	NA	TGTGCCAGCACCCCCCCCGGGCAGGGGAAGGGCTACGAGCAGTACTTC	CASTPPGQGKGYEQYF
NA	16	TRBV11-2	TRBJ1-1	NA	TGTGCCAGCAGCTTAGCTTTGCAGATCTCTGGCACTGAAGCTTTCTTT	CASSLALQISGTEAFF
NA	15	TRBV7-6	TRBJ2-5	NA	TGTGCCAGCAGCTTACTGGGGCATTTGCAAGAGACCCAGTACTTC	CASSLLGHLQETQYF
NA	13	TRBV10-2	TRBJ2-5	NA	TGCGCCAGCAGCGTCGTTGCGAGGGAGACCCAGTACTTC	CASSVVARETQYF
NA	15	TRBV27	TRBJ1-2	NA	TGTGCCAGCAGTGAGCTCGGACAGCCAAACTATGGCTACACCTTC	CASSELGQPNYGYTF
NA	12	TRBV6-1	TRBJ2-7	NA	TGTGCCAGCAGTGACGTCGCCTACGAGCAGTACTTC	CASSDVAYEQYF
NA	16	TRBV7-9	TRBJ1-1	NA	TGTGCCAGCAGCTTAGATCCAGGTGCCGCGATGGCTGAAGCTTTCTTT	CASSLDPGAAMAEAFF
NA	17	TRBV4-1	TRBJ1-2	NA	TGCGCCAGCAGCAACCAGGGAAGACCCGGGGGATACTATGGCTACACCTTC	CASSNQGRPGGYYGYTF
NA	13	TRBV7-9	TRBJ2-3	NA	TGTGCCAGCAGCTCTCCGACACCAGATACGCAGTATTTT	CASSSPTPDTQYF
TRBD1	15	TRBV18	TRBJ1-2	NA	TGTGCCAGCTCAACCGGACAGGGGATAAGCTATGGCTACACCTTC	CASSTGQGISYGYTF
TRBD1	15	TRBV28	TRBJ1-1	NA	TGTGCCAGCAGAAATACAGGGGTGGGGTACACTGAAGCTTTCTTT	CASRNTGVGYTEAFF
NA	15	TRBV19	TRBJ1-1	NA	TGTGCCAGTAGTCCCTTGGACAGAATGAACACTGAAGCTTTCTTT	CASSPLDRMNTEAFF